One T cell receptor (beta chain) is described in this entry. No cognate antigen has been identified for it. The CDR3 goes from the cysteine to the phenylalanine over 15 residues. The DNA is not on file. The germline V gene yields SGHTA for CDR1 and FQGNSA for CDR2. These data belong to a study of CD8 T cells in cerebrospinal fluid in Alzheimer's disease (dated by TCRdb to between 2020 and 2021). Regarding the research as a whole: The study assessed CSF T cell clonal expansion with two single-cell approaches: plate-based nested PCR sequencing and droplet-based sequencing. The study tested whether clonally expanded T cells were present in cerebrospinal fluid from healthy elderly individuals and from patients with neurodegenerative disease. CSF gene-expression analysis, which included Parkinson's disease patients, covered about 26 samples in total. The droplet-based CSF analysis comparing patients with controls included roughly nine healthy controls (roughly 11,000 cells) and roughly nine patients with MCI or Alzheimer's disease (about 10,000 cells).

None of the participants had acute infectious disease, and every participant was in good physical condition. For droplet-based sequencing, live CSF cells were sorted using a live/dead marker. CSF was obtained by lumbar puncture, and immune cells were pelleted by centrifugation at 300g. Each CSF sample was examined for red blood cells, and any sample with blood contamination was excluded. CSF cells were cryopreserved in freezing medium, frozen overnight at -80 °C, and then stored in liquid nitrogen. Before analysis, CSF samples were stored for less than six months. General conclusions and limits of the study: Only samples with detectable clones went into the overall clonality comparison: roughly 11 healthy, 5 MCI, 5 AD, and 6 PD. When the data were pooled, 4 of 6 Alzheimer's patients but only 1 of 10 healthy subjects had a highly expanded clone, defined as one making up at least 3% of TCRs. In patients with MCI or Alzheimer's disease, the biggest CSF clone accounted for a larger percentage of TCRs than in controls. It was cautioned by the authors that a causal link between EBV and Alzheimer's disease is not established by the detection of EBV-specific TCRs in CSF. The EBV-specific clones were neither the most highly expanded clones nor enriched among patients.

The library was built by means of 10x single-cell sequencing. Profiling of CSF cells was done with 10X Genomics single-cell V(D)J and 5' gene-expression libraries. An Illumina NextSeq550 was used to sequence the CSF single-cell TCR libraries. Per the original workflow: V(D)J reads were aligned to the vdj-GRCh38 alts ensemble 2.0.0 reference and processed with the Cell Ranger vdj pipeline. Clonotypes were defined as cell barcodes sharing the same set of productive CDR3 nucleotide sequences. To connect clonality with transcriptional profiles, clonotype information was added to the gene-expression metadata in Seurat v3.0. Any CSF cell with more than 1,800 genes, more than 7,500 UMIs or more than 10% mitochondrial reads was removed. CDR3-beta sequences were compared against VDJdb to identify TCRs with known antigen specificity. The network analysis of clone sharing was performed with the R package qgraph and was limited to TCRs that had complete alpha and beta chains. TCRdb reprocessed the raw reads; every CDR3 protein sequence is a single record, and DNA is not supplied. The V and J calls and clone size are TCRdb's, not the authors'. This sample's clone table shows approximately 1,100 distinct CDR3 sequences. Approximately 7.8% of the sample is in the top ten clones.

The sample taken for sequencing was cerebrospinal fluid. This TCR was recovered from a human donor in good health. The chain was built from TRBV7-2 and TRBJ2-5; TCRdb proposes TRBD1, but this gene call is untestable without DNA. CDR3 region: CASSLDPGQQETQYF.